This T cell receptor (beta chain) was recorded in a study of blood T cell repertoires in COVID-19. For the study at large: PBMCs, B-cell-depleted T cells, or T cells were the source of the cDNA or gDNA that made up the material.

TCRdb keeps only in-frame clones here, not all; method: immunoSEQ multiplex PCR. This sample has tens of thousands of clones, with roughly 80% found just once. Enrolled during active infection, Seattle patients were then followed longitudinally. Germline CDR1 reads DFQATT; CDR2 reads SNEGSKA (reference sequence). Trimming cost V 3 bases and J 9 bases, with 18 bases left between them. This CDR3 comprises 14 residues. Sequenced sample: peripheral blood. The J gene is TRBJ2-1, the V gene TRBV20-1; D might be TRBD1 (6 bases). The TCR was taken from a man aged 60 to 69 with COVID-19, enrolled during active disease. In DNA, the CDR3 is TGCAGTGCTAGTCGACCTCTAGGGGGAAGTGAGCAGTTCTTC. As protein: CSASRPLGGSEQFF.